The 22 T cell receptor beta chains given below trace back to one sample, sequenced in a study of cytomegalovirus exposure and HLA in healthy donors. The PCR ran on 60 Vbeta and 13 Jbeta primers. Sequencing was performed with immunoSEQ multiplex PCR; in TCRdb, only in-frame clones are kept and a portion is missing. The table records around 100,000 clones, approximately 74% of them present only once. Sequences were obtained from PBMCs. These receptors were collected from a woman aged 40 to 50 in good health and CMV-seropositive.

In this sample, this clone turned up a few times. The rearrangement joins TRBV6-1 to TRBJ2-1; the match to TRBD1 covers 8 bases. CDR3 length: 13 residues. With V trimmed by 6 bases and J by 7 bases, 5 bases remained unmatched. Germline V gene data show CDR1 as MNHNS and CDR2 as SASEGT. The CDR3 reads CASSDRGPNEQFF. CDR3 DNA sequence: TGTGCCAGCAGCGACAGGGGTCCGAATGAGCAGTTCTTC.

The CDR3 nucleotides read TGTGCCAGCAGCCAGGGGGGGCCGTGGGCCAACGTCCTGACTTTC. Translating gives CASSQGGPWANVLTF. This chain links TRBV14 with TRBJ2-6; weak D call: TRBD2 (7 bases). Germline CDR1 reads SGHDN; CDR2 reads FVKESK. V was clipped by 3 bases and J by 5 bases, with 11 bases between them. The length of the CDR3 is 15 residues.

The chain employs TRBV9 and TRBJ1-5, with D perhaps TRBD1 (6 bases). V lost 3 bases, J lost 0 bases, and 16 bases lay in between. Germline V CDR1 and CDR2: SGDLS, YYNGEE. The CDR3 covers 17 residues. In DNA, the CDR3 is TGTGCCAGCAGCGAGGGGGAGGGGCACTATAGCAATCAGCCCCAGCATTTT. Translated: CASSEGEGHYSNQPQHF.

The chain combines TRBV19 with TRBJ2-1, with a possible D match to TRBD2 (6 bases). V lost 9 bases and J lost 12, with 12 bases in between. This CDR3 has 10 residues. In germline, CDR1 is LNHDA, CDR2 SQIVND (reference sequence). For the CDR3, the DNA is TGTGCCAGCTCCGCGGGGCGGCAGTTCTTC. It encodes CASSAGRQFF.

Here the CDR3 DNA reads TGTGCCAGCAGCTCCTCCGGACTCAAATCGGATACGCAGTATTTT. Encoded protein: CASSSSGLKSDTQYF. The chain is built from TRBV5-4 and TRBJ2-3; D may be TRBD2 (5 bases). The V gene's germline CDR1 is SGHNT and CDR2 YYREEE (reference sequence). V was trimmed by 3 bases and J by 6 bases, leaving 17 bases between them. The CDR3 is made up of 15 amino acids.

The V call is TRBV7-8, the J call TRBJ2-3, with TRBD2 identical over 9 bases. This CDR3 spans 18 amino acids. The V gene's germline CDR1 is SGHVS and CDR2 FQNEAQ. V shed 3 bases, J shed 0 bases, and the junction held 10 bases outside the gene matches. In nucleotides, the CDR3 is TGTGCCAGCAGCTTCGGGCGGGTAGCGGGAGAGAGCACAGATACGCAGTATTTT. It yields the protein CASSFGRVAGESTDTQYF.

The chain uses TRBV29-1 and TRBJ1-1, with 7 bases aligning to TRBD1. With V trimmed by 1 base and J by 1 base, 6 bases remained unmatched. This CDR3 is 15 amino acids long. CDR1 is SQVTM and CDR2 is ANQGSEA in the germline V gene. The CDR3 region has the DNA TGCAGCGTTGAAGGGACAGGTGAAAGGAACACTGAAGCTTTCTTT. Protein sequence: CSVEGTGERNTEAFF.

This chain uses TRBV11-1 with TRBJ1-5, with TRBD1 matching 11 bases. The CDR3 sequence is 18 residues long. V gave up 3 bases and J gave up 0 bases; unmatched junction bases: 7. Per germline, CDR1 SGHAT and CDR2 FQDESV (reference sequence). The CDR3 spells CASSLPGTGGGSNQPQHF. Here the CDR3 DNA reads TGTGCCAGCAGCTTGCCCGGGACAGGGGGTGGTAGCAATCAGCCCCAGCATTTT.

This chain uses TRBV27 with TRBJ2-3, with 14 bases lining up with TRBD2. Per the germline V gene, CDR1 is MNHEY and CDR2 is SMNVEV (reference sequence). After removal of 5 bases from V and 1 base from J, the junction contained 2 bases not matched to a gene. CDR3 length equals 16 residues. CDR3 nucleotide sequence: TGTGCCAGCAGTCCGGGACTAGCGGGGGGCACAGATACGCAGTATTTT. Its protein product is CASSPGLAGGTDTQYF.

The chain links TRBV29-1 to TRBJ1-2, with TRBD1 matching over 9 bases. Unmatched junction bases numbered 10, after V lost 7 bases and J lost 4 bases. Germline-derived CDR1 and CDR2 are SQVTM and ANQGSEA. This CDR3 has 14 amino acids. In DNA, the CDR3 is TGCAGCGCTGAGGGGACAGGGATCAGCTATGGCTACACCTTC. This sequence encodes CSAEGTGISYGYTF.

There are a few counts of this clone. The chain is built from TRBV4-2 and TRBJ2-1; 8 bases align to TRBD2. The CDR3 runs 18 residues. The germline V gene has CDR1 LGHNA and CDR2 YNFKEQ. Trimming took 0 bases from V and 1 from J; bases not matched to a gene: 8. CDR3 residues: CASSQDHQRGYSYNEQFF. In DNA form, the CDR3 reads TGTGCCAGCAGCCAAGATCATCAGCGGGGGTATTCCTACAATGAGCAGTTCTTC.

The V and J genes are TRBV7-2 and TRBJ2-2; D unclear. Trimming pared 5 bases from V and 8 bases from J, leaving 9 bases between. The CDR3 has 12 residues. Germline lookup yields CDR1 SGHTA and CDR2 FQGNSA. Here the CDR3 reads CASSPMRGELFF. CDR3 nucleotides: TGTGCCAGCAGCCCGATGCGGGGGGAGCTGTTTTTT.

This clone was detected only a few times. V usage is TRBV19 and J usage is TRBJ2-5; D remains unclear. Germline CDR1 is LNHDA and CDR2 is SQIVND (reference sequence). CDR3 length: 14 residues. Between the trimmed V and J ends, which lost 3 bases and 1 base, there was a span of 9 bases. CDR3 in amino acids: CASSISPSQETQYF. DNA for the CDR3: TGTGCCAGTAGTATTAGTCCCTCCCAAGAGACCCAGTACTTC.

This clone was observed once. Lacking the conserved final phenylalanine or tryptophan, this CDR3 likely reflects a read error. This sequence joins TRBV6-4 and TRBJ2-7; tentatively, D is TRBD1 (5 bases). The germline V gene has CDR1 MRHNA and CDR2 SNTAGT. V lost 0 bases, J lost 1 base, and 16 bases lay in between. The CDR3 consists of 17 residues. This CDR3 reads CASSDSGRDVGSYEQYL. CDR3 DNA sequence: TGTGCCAGCAGTGACTCTGGCAGGGATGTGGGATCCTACGAGCAGTACCTC.

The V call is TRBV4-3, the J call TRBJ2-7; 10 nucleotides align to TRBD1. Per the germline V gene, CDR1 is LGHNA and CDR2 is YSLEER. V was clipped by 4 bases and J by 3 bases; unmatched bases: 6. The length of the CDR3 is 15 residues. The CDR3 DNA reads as TGCGCCAGCAGCCGAGGGACAGGGGAAATCTACGAGCAGTACTTC. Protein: CASSRGTGEIYEQYF.

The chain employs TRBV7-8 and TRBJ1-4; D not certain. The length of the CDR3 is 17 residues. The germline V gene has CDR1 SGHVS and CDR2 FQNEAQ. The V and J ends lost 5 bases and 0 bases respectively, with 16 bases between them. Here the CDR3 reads CASSPVGAFATNEKLFF. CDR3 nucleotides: TGTGCCAGCAGCCCCGTCGGAGCCTTTGCAACTAATGAAAAACTGTTTTTT.

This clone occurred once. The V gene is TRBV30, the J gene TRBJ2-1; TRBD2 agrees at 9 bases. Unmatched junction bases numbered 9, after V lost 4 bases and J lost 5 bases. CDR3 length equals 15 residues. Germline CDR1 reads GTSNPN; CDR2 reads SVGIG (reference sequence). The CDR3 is CAWTRGGRAHNEQFF. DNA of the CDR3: TGTGCCTGGACGAGGGGCGGGAGGGCCCACAATGAGCAGTTCTTC. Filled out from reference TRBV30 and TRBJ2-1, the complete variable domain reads SQTIHQWPATLVQPVGSPLSLECTVEGTSNPNLYWYRQAAGRGLQLLFYSVGIGQISSEVPQNLSASRPQDRQFILSSKKLLLSDSGFYLCAWTRGGRAHNEQFFGPGTRLTVL.

The DNA for the CDR3 is TGTGCCAGCAGCGTACAGGGGGCGCGCTACAATGAGCAGTTCTTC. This gives the protein CASSVQGARYNEQFF. The rearrangement joins TRBV7-3 to TRBJ2-1; the match to TRBD1 covers 9 bases. V lost 5 bases, J lost 3 bases, and 5 bases stayed unmatched. The germline V gene has CDR1 SGHTA and CDR2 FQGTGA. CDR3 length: 15 amino acids.

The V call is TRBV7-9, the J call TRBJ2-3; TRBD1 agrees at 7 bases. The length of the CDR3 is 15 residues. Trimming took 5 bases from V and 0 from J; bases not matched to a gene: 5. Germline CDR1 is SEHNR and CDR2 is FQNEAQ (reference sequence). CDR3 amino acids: CASSPDRTSTDTQYF. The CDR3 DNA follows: TGTGCCAGCAGCCCGGACAGGACGAGCACAGATACGCAGTATTTT.

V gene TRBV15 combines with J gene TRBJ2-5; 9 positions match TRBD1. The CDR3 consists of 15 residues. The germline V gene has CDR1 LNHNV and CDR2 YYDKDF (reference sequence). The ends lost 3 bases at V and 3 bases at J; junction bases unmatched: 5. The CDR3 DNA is TGTGCCACCAGCAGGGACTGGACAGGGGAAGAGACCCAGTACTTC. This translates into CATSRDWTGEETQYF.

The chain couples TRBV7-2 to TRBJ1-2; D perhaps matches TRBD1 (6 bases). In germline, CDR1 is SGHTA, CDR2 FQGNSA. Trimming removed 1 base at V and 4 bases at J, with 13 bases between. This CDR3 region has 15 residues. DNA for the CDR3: TGTGCCAGCAGCTTAGTGCGAGGGGGTCCCTATGGCTACACCTTC. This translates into CASSLVRGGPYGYTF.

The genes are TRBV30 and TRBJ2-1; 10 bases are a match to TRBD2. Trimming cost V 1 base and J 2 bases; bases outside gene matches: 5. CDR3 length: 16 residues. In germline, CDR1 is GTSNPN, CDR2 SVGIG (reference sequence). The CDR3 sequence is CAWSGPSGGPYNEQFF. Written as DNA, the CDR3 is TGTGCCTGGAGTGGTCCTAGCGGGGGCCCCTACAATGAGCAGTTCTTC.